The rows below give T cell receptor beta chains drawn from one sample of a study of T cells in localized non-small cell lung cancer. TCRdb's copy holds only in-frame clones and misses some; the assay was immunoSEQ multiplex PCR. The sample yields fewer than 3,500 clones, around 30% seen once. Source: lung tumor tissue, taken before any cancer treatment. Every receptor here comes from a female donor aged 60 or older with stage II squamous cell lung carcinoma. CDR3s include the opening cysteine and the closing phenylalanine or tryptophan. A D gene is named only where the DNA matches it firmly. Not every row has a clone size; where given, it reads once, few, many or a size class.

size	V	J	D	CDR3	DNA
-	TRBV7-6	TRBJ2-2	TRBD1	CASSRGTGNTGELFF	TGTGCCAGCAGTAGAGGGACAGGGAACACCGGGGAGCTGTTTTTT
-	TRBV30	TRBJ1-2	-	CAWSNRAGIYGYTF	TGTGCCTGGAGTAACAGGGCTGGGATCTATGGCTACACCTTC
-	TRBV18	TRBJ2-5	TRBD2	CASSQGTSNKETQYF	TGTGCCAGCTCACAAGGGACTAGCAATAAAGAGACCCAGTACTTC
-	TRBV29-1	TRBJ1-1	-	CSVGGQNTEAFF	TGCAGCGTTGGGGGTCAGAACACTGAAGCTTTCTTT
few	TRBV28	TRBJ1-2	-	CASTDRPNYGYTF	TGTGCCAGCACCGACAGACCTAACTATGGCTACACCTTC
large	TRBV18	TRBJ1-4	TRBD1	CASSPDRANEKLFF	TGTGCCAGCTCACCGGACAGGGCGAATGAAAAACTGTTTTTT
few	TRBV23-1	TRBJ2-5	TRBD2	CASSQDWLAGGPRQETQYF	TGCGCCAGCAGCCAAGATTGGCTAGCGGGGGGGCCGCGGCAAGAGACCCAGTACTTC
medium-sized	TRBV18	TRBJ2-5	TRBD1	CASSPDLQGAGETQYF	TGTGCCAGCTCACCGGACTTACAGGGGGCAGGGGAGACCCAGTACTTC
-	TRBV30	TRBJ1-6	-	CAWSVQPDSPLHF	TGTGCCTGGAGTGTACAACCTGATTCACCCCTCCACTTT
few	TRBV6-8	TRBJ2-2	TRBD2	CASSYSMTSPGELFF	TGTGCCAGCAGTTACTCGATGACTAGCCCCGGGGAGCTGTTTTTT
few	TRBV6-8	TRBJ1-1	TRBD1	CASNGQGTGRTEAFF	TGTGCCAGCAACGGACAGGGCACAGGGAGAACTGAAGCTTTCTTT
-	TRBV10-2	TRBJ2-2	TRBD2	CASRDSSGGDTGELFF	TGCGCCAGCAGGGATTCTAGCGGGGGTGACACCGGGGAGCTGTTTTTT
-	TRBV19	TRBJ1-5	TRBD1	CAGTPGQGSGLRNQPQHF	TGTGCCGGGACCCCGGGACAGGGGTCGGGGCTGCGGAATCAGCCCCAGCATTTT
few	TRBV5-1	TRBJ2-1	TRBD1	CASSQDRGTGNNEQFF	TGCGCCAGCAGCCAAGATAGAGGGACAGGGAACAATGAGCAGTTCTTC